Shown below are 13 T cell receptor beta chains from a single sample sequenced in a study of breast tumors, draining lymph nodes, adjacent tissues. Using its own MiXCR run on the multiplex PCR reads, TCRdb lists one record per CDR3 protein. The sample lists around 190,000 distinct CDR3 sequences, about 30% occurring once. Axillary draining lymph nodes of breast cancer patients supplied the node samples. The sequencing sample was made of axillary lymph node tissue. These receptors were taken from a female donor with breast cancer. Some clones in this sample may be carry-over from other donors' samples.

This clonotype was detected many times. The V call is TRBV20-1, the J call TRBJ2-7, with 9 bases identical to TRBD1. The length of the CDR3 is 14 residues. The germline CDR1 and CDR2 sequences are DFQATT and SNEGSKA (reference sequence). V dropped 6 bases and J dropped 6; count of bases not matched to a gene: 12. The CDR3 is CSAPDRGRLGEQYF. CDR3 bases: TGCAGTGCCCCGGACAGGGGAAGGTTAGGCGAGCAGTACTTC.

Many counts were recorded for this clonotype. This rearrangement joins TRBV5-8 to TRBJ2-2, with 10 bases fitting TRBD1. Germline V gives CDR1 SGHTS, CDR2 YDEGEE. V shed 5 bases and J 7 bases; nucleotides not matched to a gene: 14. The CDR3 is 17 residues long. As DNA, the CDR3 is TGTGCCAGCAGAGTACTCCCCGGGACAGGGGTTATCGGGGAGCTGTTTTTT. Encoded protein: CASRVLPGTGVIGELFF.

The chain joins TRBV20-1 to TRBJ1-6; 8 bases map to TRBD1. The J segment lost 15 bases and the V segment lost 4 bases, leaving 5 bases of the junction unmatched. The CDR3 length is 11 residues. Germline-derived CDR1 and CDR2 are DFQATT and SNEGSKA (reference sequence). CDR3 residues: CSATPGTGLHF. The CDR3 DNA sequence: TGCAGTGCTACTCCGGGGACAGGCCTCCACTTT.

This chain connects TRBV6-2 or TRBV6-3 to TRBJ1-2; no firm D call. Germline V CDR1 and CDR2: MNHEY, SVGEGT. Trimming cost V 0 bases and J 7 bases, with 9 bases left between them. This CDR3 has 13 amino acids. CDR3 protein: CASSYSPGSGYTF. CDR3 in DNA: TGTGCCAGCAGTTACTCTCCGGGATCTGGCTACACCTTC.

At least ten counts were recorded for this clonotype. The V and J genes are TRBV2 and TRBJ1-5, with a weak D call TRBD1 (6 bases). The CDR3 has 14 residues. Trimming cost V 4 bases and J 3 bases, with 10 bases left between them. Per the germline V gene, CDR1 is SNHLY and CDR2 is FYNNEI. The CDR3 DNA sequence: TGTGCCAGCAGTGTGACAGGTATCAATCAGCCCCAGCATTTT. Protein product: CASSVTGINQPQHF.

Comment on this clonotype: A much more abundant neighbour one base away suggests this may be a read error. The V and J genes are TRBV7-9 and TRBJ2-1; D unclear. The CDR3 contains 11 residues. Germline CDR1 SEHNR, CDR2 FQNEAQ (reference sequence). CDR3: CAGSLGNEQFF. The DNA of the CDR3 is TGTGCCGGCAGCTTAGGCAATGAGCAGTTCTTC.

This clonotype is judged medium-sized. The rearrangement uses TRBV5-8 and TRBJ2-5, with no clear D. From germline, CDR1 is SGHTS and CDR2 YDEGEE. V lost 0 bases and J 1 base, leaving 4 bases between the germline ends. This CDR3 has 13 amino acids. The CDR3 spells CASSLVFQETQYF. The DNA of the CDR3 is TGTGCCAGCAGCTTGGTGTTCCAAGAGACCCAGTACTTC.

A word on this clonotype: A clone one base away is much larger, so this may be a read error. The V gene is TRBV25-1, the J gene TRBJ2-1; D is unclear. This CDR3 is built from 14 residues. Germline-derived CDR1 and CDR2 are MGHDK and SYGVNS. CDR3 nucleotide sequence: TGTACCAGCAGTTACCCAGGCGCGTACAATGAGCAGTTCTTC. As protein: CTSSYPGAYNEQFF.

The chain carries TRBV2 and TRBJ1-6, with 8 bases lining up with TRBD1. The junction had 7 bases not matched to a gene; V was cut back by 6 bases and J by 6 bases. The CDR3 is 15 amino acids. CDR1 SNHLY and CDR2 FYNNEI come from the germline V gene. The CDR3, as DNA: TGTGCCAGCAGCGCTCAGGGGGCCCTTAATTCACCCCTCCACTTT. Protein product: CASSAQGALNSPLHF. The full variable domain, its missing parts supplied by reference TRBV2 and TRBJ1-6, is EPEVTQTPSHQVTQMGQEVILRCVPISNHLYFYWYRQILGQKVEFLVSFYNNEISEKSEIFDDQFSVERPDGSNFTLKIRSTKLEDSAMYFCASSAQGALNSPLHFGNGTRLTVT.

The CDR3 protein is CASSLELAENIQYF. The CDR3 DNA sequence: TGTGCCAGCAGCTTGGAGCTAGCGGAAAACATTCAGTACTTC. The chain uses TRBV5-5 and TRBJ2-4; 7 bases line up with TRBD2. The CDR3 runs to 14 residues. The V gene end was trimmed by 0 bases and the J gene end by 5 bases; junction bases not matched to a gene: 2. Germline values: CDR1 SGHKS, CDR2 YYEKEE (reference sequence).

Comments on this clonotype: Given a much more abundant clone one base away, this may be a read error. This rearrangement joins TRBV5-1 to TRBJ2-1; TRBD2 aligns across 11 bases. The V segment lost 5 bases and the J segment 12 bases; nucleotides outside the gene matches: 13. The germline CDR1 and CDR2 sequences are SGHRS and YFSETQ. The CDR3 has 15 amino acids. The CDR3 DNA reads as TGCGCCAGCAGTGCTAGCGGGGGGATCAGAGATGGGCAGTTCTTC. As protein: CASSASGGIRDGQFF.

A remark on this clonotype: This clone may be a read error of a much larger clone one base away. This rearrangement joins TRBV7-9 to TRBJ2-7; no clear D gene. Germline V gene data show CDR1 as SEHNR and CDR2 as FQNEAQ (reference sequence). CDR3 length equals 12 residues. CDR3 nucleotides: TGTGCCGGCAGCACTATCTACTACGAGCAGTACTTC. Protein sequence: CAGSTIYYEQYF.

This clonotype was seen ten or more times. J is TRBJ2-5 and V is TRBV27; D is undetermined. Germline V gene data show CDR1 as MNHEY and CDR2 as SMNVEV (reference sequence). The CDR3 sequence is 14 residues long. With 3 bases removed from V and 2 bases from J, the gap between germline ends came to 10 bases. Here the CDR3 DNA reads TGTGCCAGCAGTTTGTTAGGCGCTCAAGAGACCCAGTACTTC. Translation gives CASSLLGAQETQYF.